The clone carrying this T cell receptor beta chain was seen more than once but under ten times. What it binds is not known. One entry per CDR3 protein results from TCRdb running MiXCR on the 5' RACE reads. The sample includes under 900,000 distinct CDR3 sequences, about 18% seen only once; the top ten take approximately 14%. There are 16 residues in the CDR3. Per germline, CDR1 MNHNS and CDR2 SASEGT. V lost 5 bases, J lost 0 bases, and 17 bases lay in between. These data originate in a study of identical twins. Study outcomes and limitations: While abundant cord blood beta clonotypes carried fewer insertions, memory repertoires showed no such pattern.

These data also featured in a second study, about T cells expressing NK-cell markers. According to that study: Sequencing covered eight donors, seven HCMV-seropositive and one seronegative.

This TCR derives from a woman between 18 and 29 years old in good health. Sequenced input: PBMCs. V and J are TRBV6-1 and TRBJ2-7; D unclear. The CDR3 is CASSRIQTIPSYEQYF. The CDR3 nucleotides read TGTGCCAGCAGTCGGATACAGACAATACCCTCCTACGAGCAGTACTTC.